The sequence of this T cell receptor beta chain was determined in a study of blood T cell repertoires in COVID-19 (TCRdb year 2020). Context from the whole study: Samples covering the acute and convalescent phases of COVID-19 were provided by collaborators in the United States, Italy and Spain. The samples were drawn from two sources: the first 160 participants of the ongoing ImmuneRACE study, and 1,254 subjects contributed by 6 global collaborators. The dataset comprised deeply sampled blood TCRbeta repertoires from subjects exposed to, actively infected with, or recovered from COVID-19. HLA class I and class II types, where available, came from metadata supplied by the sample provider rather than from assay-based typing. The prospective study material was composed of cDNA or gDNA derived from T cells, B-cell-depleted T cells, or PBMCs. The repertoires were released in a freely available public database intended as a resource for research on the immune response to SARS-CoV-2. The sample metadata nearly always contained a de-identified subject ID, COVID-19 status, age in years and sex.

The research as a whole found: How much clinical and demographic metadata was included differed by source and by participant, and the metadata was provided uncurated.

The immunoSEQ Assay, a bias-controlled multiplex PCR, was used to amplify TCRbeta CDR3 regions from genomic DNA. On the authors' methods: Within the assay, amplification of reference gene primers was used to estimate how many nucleated cells each sample contained. To quantify the absolute abundance of each unique TCRbeta CDR3 rearrangement, sequence reads were collapsed and filtered. For each sample, productive Simpson clonality was calculated as the square root of Simpson's diversity index across productive rearrangements. TCRdb re-hosts the immuneACCESS table, in-frame sequences only. Its copies lack some clones; in the studies checked, an unresolved V gene accounts for under half of them, and the cause for the rest is not known. From that table come the V and J calls and clone size; the DNA was used to work out D and trimming. The sample contains 190,000 or so clones, approximately 87% of them found a single time. Jointly, the top ten make up about 0.95% of the sample.

From its cysteine to its phenylalanine, the CDR3 spans 17 amino acids. The read is trimmed to its CDR3 DNA, 51 bases read in frame from base 1. Reading the germline V gene (reference sequence) gives CDR1 MNHEY and CDR2 SMNVEV. Compared with germline, V lacks 4 bases and J lacks 7 bases; bases without a gene match: 18. Another Seattle source contributed samples from volunteer blood donors who had recovered from COVID-19. The collaborating institutions used their own protocols to collect whole blood in K2EDTA tubes. For TCRbeta analysis, collaborators shipped samples as frozen whole blood, isolated PBMCs, or DNA extracted from either of those sample types. In the case of this clone: This receptor's antigen is unknown. No much larger clone is present one base from it, and per-base qualities are unavailable.

The rearrangement joined TRBV27 to TRBJ1-2; TRBD1 aligns with 7 central bases. The TCR originated in a woman between 18 and 30 years old who had recovered from COVID-19. The sample was peripheral blood. The CDR3: CASSSPMRTGLAGGYTF. The nucleotides are TGTGCCAGCAGTTCCCCCATGAGGACAGGACTGGCCGGTGGCTACACCTTC.